This TCR beta chain was observed in a study of cytomegalovirus exposure and HLA in healthy donors. Study information: From donors who were HLA-typed, an early data release held 80 million or so unique TCRs.

About this clone itself: What it recognizes is unknown.

The CDR3 length is 19 residues. The junction had 14 bases not matched to a gene; V was cut back by 4 bases and J by 0 bases. Germline V lookup: CDR1 SNHLY, CDR2 FYNNEI. PCR involved 60 Vbeta and 13 Jbeta primers. Measured with immunoSEQ multiplex PCR; TCRdb has only the in-frame clones, and not every one. The table includes 150,000 to 200,000 clones, roughly 79% detected once. Donors were ostensibly healthy at sampling, although undocumented immune exposures were probable. Broader study findings: Later, an analysis found that common viral pathogens appeared to be linked with several of the most significant clusters.

The chain is built from TRBV2 and TRBJ1-5, with TRBD1 matching over 8 bases. The sequence was obtained from a male donor in good health and CMV-seropositive. Material: PBMCs. The CDR3 spells CASSVGPGGALYSNQPQHF. For the CDR3, the DNA is TGTGCCAGCAGTGTCGGTCCAGGGGGCGCCCTTTATAGCAATCAGCCCCAGCATTTT. The entire variable domain, with the rest obtained from reference TRBV2 and TRBJ1-5, is as follows: EPEVTQTPSHQVTQMGQEVILRCVPISNHLYFYWYRQILGQKVEFLVSFYNNEISEKSEIFDDQFSVERPDGSNFTLKIRSTKLEDSAMYFCASSVGPGGALYSNQPQHFGDGTRLSIL.